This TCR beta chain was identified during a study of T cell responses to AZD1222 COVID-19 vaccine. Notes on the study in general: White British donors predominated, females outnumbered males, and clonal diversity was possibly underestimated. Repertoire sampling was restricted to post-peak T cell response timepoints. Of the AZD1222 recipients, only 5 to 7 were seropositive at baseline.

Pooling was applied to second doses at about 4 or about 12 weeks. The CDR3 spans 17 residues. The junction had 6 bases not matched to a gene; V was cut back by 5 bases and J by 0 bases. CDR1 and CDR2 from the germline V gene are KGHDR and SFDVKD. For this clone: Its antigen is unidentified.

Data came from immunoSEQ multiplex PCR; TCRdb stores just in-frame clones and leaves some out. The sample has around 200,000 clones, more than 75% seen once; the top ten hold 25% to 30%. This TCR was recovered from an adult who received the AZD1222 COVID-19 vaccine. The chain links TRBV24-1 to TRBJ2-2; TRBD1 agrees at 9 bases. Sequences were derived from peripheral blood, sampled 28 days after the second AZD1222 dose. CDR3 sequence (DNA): TGTGCCACCAGTGCCACGACAGGGGGTTCGAACACCGGGGAGCTGTTTTTT. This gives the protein CATSATTGGSNTGELFF.